The rows below give T cell receptor beta chains drawn from one sample of a study of beta chain features in type 1 diabetes. Produced via immunoSEQ multiplex PCR; TCRdb's table is partial and in-frame only. The sample yields hundreds of thousands of clones, approximately 9.7% seen once. Source material: central memory CD4+ T cells from blood. Receptor source: a man aged 30 to 45 with type 1 diabetes. CDR3s leave out the opening cysteine and the closing phenylalanine or tryptophan.

TRBV29-1,TRBJ1-4,SGGQGGEKLF
TRBV4-3,TRBJ2-1,ASSQESSGGVPSMYNEQF
TRBV7-2,TRBJ1-1,ASSSNSHTGTQ
TRBV27,TRBJ2-2,ASRQTGGTGELF
TRBV5-4,TRBJ2-5,ASSLGTSGSRPY
TRBV19,TRBJ2-3,ASSPSTSTDTQY
TRBV4-3,TRBJ1-5,ASSQETEREPQH
TRBV9,TRBJ1-2,ASSPGQGAGYGGYT
TRBV25-1,TRBJ2-7,ASSERGPSYEQY
TRBV18,TRBJ2-1,ASSRGEDEQF
TRBV6-1,TRBJ1-2,ASRRTVANYGYT
TRBV7-2,TRBJ1-3,ASSLRMFSGNTIY
TRBV21-1,TRBJ2-4,ASSNSGGAENIQY
TRBV10-3,TRBJ1-2,AISRDRGGYT
TRBV28,TRBJ2-5,ASSFDGGRETQY
TRBV27,TRBJ1-1,ASSITQGLGAF
TRBV7-9,TRBJ1-2,ASSLSGGPYGYT
TRBV30,TRBJ1-4,AWGESSDSPEEKLF
TRBV18,TRBJ2-7,ASSPTSGGTAYEQY
TRBV6-5,TRBJ1-1,ASTLTGGKTEAF
TRBV5-4,TRBJ2-6,ASSFGGPNVLT
TRBV10-3,TRBJ2-2,AIGTIDTGELF
TRBV4-3,TRBJ1-6,ASSPGQGVTSPLH
TRBV30,TRBJ1-2,AWNDRPRVGYT
TRBV10-3,TRBJ1-2,AISVGQSIYGYT
TRBV5-1,TRBJ2-5,ASSLTGEETQY
TRBV7-9,TRBJ1-1,ASSLNQIEAF
TRBV5-4,TRBJ1-2,ASSLDRFYGYT
TRBV30,TRBJ2-1,AWRSEGLAGGNEQF
TRBV18,TRBJ1-4,ASSPGSYPEKLF
TRBV28,TRBJ2-7,ASTLGGRDYEQY
TRBV21-1,TRBJ2-3,ASTSPGLAGGTHNTDTQY
TRBV19,TRBJ2-6,ASSIVSSGANVLT
TRBV5-1,TRBJ2-1,ASSYSGGFNEQF
TRBV19,TRBJ2-7,ASSMRTSTDSAAEQY
TRBV30,TRBJ1-6,AWSAGTGFNYNSPLH
TRBV10-3,TRBJ2-2,ASNRVGTGELF
TRBV7-6,TRBJ1-2,ASSLSTGEFPT
TRBV5-1,TRBJ2-3,ASHSGGGTDTQY
TRBV6-5,TRBJ2-4,ASRTGGSNIQY
TRBV5-1,TRBJ2-5,ASSDGGAIETQY
TRBV6-1,TRBJ2-3,ASTDITDTQY
TRBV5-1,TRBJ2-1,ASSRPTDSYNEQF
TRBV5-4,TRBJ2-1,ASSFNNEQF
TRBV6-6,TRBJ1-2,ASSYSTFDGYT
TRBV30,TRBJ2-1,AWSPPRGGISNEQF
TRBV10-1,TRBJ2-2,ASSDPGQGTGELF
TRBV7-2,TRBJ1-2,ASSSYRANGYT